The present TCR beta chain was sequenced within a study of blood T cell repertoires in COVID-19. About the research overall: Acute and convalescent COVID-19 specimens originated in the United States, Italy and Spain. PBMCs, B-cell-depleted T cells, or T cells were the source of the cDNA or gDNA that made up the material.

In the original workflow: Amplification from reference gene primers served as the basis for estimated nucleated cell counts. The data were produced by immunoSEQ multiplex PCR, yet TCRdb's version contains in-frame clones alone and is incomplete. The V and J calls and the clone size are those of that table, but D and trimming were determined from the DNA. Here the sample spans 300,000 to 400,000 clones, about nine tenths being singletons. Unmatched junction bases numbered 8, after V lost 2 bases and J lost 5 bases. The CDR3 has 16 amino acids. Looked up from germline, CDR1 is MNHEY and CDR2 is SVGAGI.

The receptor comes from a woman aged 25 to 39 with COVID-19, enrolled during active disease. The source material was peripheral blood. V gene TRBV6-5 combines with J gene TRBJ1-1; 10 bases line up with TRBD1. This CDR3 reads CASSYTKWTGGTEAFF. The CDR3 DNA sequence: TGTGCCAGCAGTTACACAAAATGGACAGGGGGAACTGAAGCTTTCTTT.